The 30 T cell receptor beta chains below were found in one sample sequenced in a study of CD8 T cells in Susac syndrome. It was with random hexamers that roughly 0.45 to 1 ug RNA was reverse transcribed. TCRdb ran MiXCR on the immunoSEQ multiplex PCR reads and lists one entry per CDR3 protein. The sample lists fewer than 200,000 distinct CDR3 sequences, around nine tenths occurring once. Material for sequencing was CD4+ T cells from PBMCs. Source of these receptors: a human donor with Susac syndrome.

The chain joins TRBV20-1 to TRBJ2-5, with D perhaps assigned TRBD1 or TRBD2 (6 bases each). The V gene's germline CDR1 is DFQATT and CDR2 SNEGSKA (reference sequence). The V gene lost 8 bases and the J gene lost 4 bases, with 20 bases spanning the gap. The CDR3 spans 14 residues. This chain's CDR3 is CSMGAPSGGETQYF. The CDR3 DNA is TGCAGTATGGGGGCCCCCTCCGGGGGAGAGACCCAGTACTTC.

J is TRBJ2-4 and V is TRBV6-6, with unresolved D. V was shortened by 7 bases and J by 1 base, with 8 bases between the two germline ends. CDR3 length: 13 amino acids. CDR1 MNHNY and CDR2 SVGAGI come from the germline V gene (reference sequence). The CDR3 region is CASTGVAKNIQYF. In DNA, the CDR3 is TGTGCCAGCACAGGAGTTGCCAAAAACATTCAGTACTTC.

The CDR3 here is CASSDEVQTTF. The CDR3 DNA reads TGTGCCAGCAGTGATGAAGTACAGACTACCTTC. The rearrangement links TRBV25-1 to TRBJ1-2; D remains unclear. This CDR3 has 11 amino acids. The V gene's germline CDR1 is MGHDK and CDR2 SYGVNS. Trimming pared 3 bases from V and 14 bases from J, leaving 13 bases between.

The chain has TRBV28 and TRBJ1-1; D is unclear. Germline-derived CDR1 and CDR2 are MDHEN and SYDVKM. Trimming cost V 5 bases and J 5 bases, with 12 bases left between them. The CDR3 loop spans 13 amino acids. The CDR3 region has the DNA TGTGCCAGCAGTCACCACGGGAGGACTGAAGCTTTCTTT. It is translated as CASSHHGRTEAFF.

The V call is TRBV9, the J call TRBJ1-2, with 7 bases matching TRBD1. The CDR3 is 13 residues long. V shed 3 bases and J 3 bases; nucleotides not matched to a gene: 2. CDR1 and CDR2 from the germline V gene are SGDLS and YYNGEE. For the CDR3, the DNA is TGTGCCAGCAGCGGACAGGGCTACTATGGCTACACCTTC. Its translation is CASSGQGYYGYTF.

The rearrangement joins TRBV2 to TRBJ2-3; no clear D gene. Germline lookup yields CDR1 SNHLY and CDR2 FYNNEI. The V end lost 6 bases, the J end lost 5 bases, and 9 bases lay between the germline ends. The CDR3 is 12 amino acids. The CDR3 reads CASSVLVDTQYF. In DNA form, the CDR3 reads TGTGCCAGCAGCGTCCTGGTAGATACGCAGTATTTT.

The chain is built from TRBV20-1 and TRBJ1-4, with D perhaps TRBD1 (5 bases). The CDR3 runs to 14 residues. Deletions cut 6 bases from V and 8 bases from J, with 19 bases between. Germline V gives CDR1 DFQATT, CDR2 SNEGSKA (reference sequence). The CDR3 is CSAAPGFEGEKLFF. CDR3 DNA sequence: TGCAGTGCCGCCCCAGGGTTTGAAGGGGAAAAACTGTTTTTT.

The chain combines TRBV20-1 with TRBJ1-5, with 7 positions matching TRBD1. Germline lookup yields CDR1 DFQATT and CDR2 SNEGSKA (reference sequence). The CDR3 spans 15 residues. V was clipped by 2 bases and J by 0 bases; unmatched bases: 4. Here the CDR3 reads CSARRDSDSNQPQHF. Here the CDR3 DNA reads TGCAGTGCTAGAAGGGACAGCGATAGCAATCAGCCCCAGCATTTT.

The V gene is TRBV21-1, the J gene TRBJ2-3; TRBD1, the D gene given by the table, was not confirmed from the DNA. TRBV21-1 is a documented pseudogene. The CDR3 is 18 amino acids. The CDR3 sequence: CASSKAAGRSRGGDTQYF. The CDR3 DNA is TGTGCCAGCAGCAAAGCGGCCGGTAGGAGCCGAGGGGGAGATACGCAGTATTTT.

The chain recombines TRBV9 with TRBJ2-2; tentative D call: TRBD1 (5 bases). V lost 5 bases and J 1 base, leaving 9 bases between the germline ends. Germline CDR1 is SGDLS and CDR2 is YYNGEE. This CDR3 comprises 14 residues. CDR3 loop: CASRDDRNTGELFF. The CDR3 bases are TGTGCCAGCAGAGACGACAGGAACACCGGGGAGCTGTTTTTT.

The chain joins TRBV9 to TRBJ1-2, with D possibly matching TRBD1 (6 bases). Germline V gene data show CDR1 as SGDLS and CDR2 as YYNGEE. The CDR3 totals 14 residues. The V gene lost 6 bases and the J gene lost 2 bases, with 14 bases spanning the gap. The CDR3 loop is CASNTPGANYGYTF. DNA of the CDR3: TGTGCCAGCAACACCCCAGGGGCGAACTATGGCTACACCTTC.

DNA of the CDR3: TGTGCCAGCAGCCAAGATCCGGCGGGGGGTCCCCGGTACGAGCAGTACTTC. Amino acids: CASSQDPAGGPRYEQYF. The V and J genes are TRBV3-1 and TRBJ2-7, with TRBD2 matching over 8 bases. The V segment lost 0 bases and the J segment 4 bases; nucleotides outside the gene matches: 11. The V gene's germline CDR1 is LGHDT and CDR2 YNNKEL (reference sequence). The CDR3 runs to 17 residues.

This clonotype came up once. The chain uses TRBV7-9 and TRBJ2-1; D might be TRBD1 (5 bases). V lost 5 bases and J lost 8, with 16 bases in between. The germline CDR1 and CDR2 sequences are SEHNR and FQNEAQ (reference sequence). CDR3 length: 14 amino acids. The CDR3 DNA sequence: TGTGCCAGCAGCGTAGGGGCCTTATTAGATGAGCAGTTCTTC. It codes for CASSVGALLDEQFF.

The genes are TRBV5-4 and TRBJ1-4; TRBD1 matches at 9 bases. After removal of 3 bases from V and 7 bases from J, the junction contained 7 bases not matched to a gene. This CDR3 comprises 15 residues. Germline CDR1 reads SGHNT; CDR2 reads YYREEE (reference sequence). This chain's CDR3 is CASSSRTGGGEKLFF. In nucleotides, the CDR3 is TGTGCCAGCAGCTCAAGAACAGGGGGCGGTGAAAAACTGTTTTTT.

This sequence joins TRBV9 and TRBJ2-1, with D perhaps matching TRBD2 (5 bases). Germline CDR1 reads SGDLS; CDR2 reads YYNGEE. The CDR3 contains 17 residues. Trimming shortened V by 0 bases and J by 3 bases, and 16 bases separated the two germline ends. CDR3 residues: CASSVGLTSEIYNEQFF. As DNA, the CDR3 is TGTGCCAGCAGCGTAGGGTTAACTAGTGAGATCTACAATGAGCAGTTCTTC.

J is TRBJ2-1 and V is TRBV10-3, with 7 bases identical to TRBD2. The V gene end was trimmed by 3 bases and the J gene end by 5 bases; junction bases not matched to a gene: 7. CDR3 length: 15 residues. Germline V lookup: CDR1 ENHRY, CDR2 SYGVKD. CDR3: CAISDFAGVHNEQFF. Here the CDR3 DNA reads TGTGCCATCAGTGATTTTGCGGGAGTACACAATGAGCAGTTCTTC.

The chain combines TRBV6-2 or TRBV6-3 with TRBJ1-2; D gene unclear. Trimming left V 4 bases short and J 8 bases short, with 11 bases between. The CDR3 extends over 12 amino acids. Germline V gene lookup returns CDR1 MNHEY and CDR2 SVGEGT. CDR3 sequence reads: CASSLDVSGYTF. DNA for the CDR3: TGTGCCAGCAGTTTGGACGTATCCGGCTACACCTTC.

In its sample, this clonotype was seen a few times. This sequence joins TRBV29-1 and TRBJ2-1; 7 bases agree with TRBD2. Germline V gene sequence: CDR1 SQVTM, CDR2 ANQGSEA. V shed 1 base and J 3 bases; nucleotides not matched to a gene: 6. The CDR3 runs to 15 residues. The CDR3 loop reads CSVEGSGRNYNEQFF. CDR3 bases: TGCAGCGTTGAAGGTTCCGGGAGGAACTACAATGAGCAGTTCTTC.

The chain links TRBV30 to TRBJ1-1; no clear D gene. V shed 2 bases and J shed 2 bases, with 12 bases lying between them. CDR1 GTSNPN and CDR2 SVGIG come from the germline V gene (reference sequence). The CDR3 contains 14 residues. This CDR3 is CAWSTLSANTEAFF. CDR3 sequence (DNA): TGTGCCTGGAGTACTCTGTCGGCTAACACTGAAGCTTTCTTT.

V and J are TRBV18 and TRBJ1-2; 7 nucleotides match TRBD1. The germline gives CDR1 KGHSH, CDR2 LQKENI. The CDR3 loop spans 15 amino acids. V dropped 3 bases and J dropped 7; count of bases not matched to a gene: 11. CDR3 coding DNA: TGTGCCAGCTCACCTCAAAAGACAGGGTTTACTGGCTACACCTTC. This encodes CASSPQKTGFTGYTF.

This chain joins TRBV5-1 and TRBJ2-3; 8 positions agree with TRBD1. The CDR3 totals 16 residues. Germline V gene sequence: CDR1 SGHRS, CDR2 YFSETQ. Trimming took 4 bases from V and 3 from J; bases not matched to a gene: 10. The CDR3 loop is CASSRSDRGGTDTQYF. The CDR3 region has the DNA TGCGCCAGCAGCCGTTCTGACAGGGGAGGAACAGATACGCAGTATTTT.

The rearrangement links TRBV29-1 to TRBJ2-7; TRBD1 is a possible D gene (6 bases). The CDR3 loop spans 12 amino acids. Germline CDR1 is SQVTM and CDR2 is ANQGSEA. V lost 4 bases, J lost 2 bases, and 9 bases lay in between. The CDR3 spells CSVVRGTYEQYF. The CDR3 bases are TGCAGCGTTGTAAGGGGGACCTACGAGCAGTACTTC.

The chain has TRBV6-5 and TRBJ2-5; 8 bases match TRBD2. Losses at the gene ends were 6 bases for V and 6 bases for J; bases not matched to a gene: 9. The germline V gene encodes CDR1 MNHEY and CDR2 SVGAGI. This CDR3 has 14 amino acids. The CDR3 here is CASSPEGTRKTQYF. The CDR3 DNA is TGTGCCAGCAGCCCCGAGGGGACTAGGAAGACCCAGTACTTC.

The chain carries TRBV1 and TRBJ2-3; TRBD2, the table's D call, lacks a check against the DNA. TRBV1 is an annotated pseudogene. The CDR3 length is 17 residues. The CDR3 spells CTSSQDPGPLYTDTQYF. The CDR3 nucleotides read TGCACCAGCAGCCAAGATCCGGGGCCGCTATACACAGATACGCAGTATTTT.

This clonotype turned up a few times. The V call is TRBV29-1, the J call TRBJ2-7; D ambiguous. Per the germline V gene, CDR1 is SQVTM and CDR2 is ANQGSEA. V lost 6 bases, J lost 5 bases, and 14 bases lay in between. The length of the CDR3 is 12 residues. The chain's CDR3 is CSVSNEGNEQYF. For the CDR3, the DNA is TGCAGCGTCTCGAACGAAGGGAACGAGCAGTACTTC.

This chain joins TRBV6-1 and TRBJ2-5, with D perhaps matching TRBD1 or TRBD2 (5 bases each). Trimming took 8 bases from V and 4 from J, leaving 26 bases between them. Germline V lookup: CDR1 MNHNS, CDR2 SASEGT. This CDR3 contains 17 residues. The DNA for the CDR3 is TGTGCCAGCCATTTTGTCGGGACCGGAGCTGGTCGAGAGACCCAGTACTTC. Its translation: CASHFVGTGAGRETQYF.

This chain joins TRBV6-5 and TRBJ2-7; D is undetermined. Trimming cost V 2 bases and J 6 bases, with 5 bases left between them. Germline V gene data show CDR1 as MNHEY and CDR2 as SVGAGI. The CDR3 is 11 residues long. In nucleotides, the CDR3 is TGTGCCAGCAGTTACGGACGCGAGCAGTACTTC. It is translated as CASSYGREQYF.

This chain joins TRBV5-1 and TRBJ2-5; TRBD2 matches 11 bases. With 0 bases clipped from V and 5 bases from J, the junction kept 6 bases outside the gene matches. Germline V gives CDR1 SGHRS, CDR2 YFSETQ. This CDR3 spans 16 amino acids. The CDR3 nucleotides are TGCGCCAGCAGCTTGGGCATACTAGCGGGAGAGGAGACCCAGTACTTC. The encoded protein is CASSLGILAGEETQYF.

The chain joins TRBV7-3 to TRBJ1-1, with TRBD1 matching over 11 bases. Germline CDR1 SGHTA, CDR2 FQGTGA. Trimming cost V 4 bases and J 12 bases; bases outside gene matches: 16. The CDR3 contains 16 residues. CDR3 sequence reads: CASSSGFIGQGAMSFF. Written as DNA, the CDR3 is TGTGCCAGCAGCTCCGGATTTATTGGACAGGGGGCGATGTCTTTCTTT. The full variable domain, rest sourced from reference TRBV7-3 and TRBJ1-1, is GAGVSQTPSNKVTEKGKYVELRCDPISGHTALYWYRQSLGQGPEFLIYFQGTGAADDSGLPNDRFFAVRPEGSVSTLKIQRTERGDSAVYLCASSSGFIGQGAMSFFGQGTRLTVV.

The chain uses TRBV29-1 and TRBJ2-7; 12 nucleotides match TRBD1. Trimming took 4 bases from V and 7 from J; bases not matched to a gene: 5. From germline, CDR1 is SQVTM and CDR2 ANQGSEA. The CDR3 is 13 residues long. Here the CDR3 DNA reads TGCAGCGTTGGATGGGACAGGGGGCAAGAGCAGTACTTC. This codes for CSVGWDRGQEQYF.